This T cell receptor beta chain was found in a study of T cells in localized non-small cell lung cancer. General study results and limits: Sequencing was restricted to one tumor region; therefore, heterogeneity remains possible.

CDR1 and CDR2 from the germline V gene are MNHNS and SASEGT. CDR3 length: 14 amino acids. Trimming removed 7 bases from V and 5 bases from J, with 15 bases in between. Clones were read by immunoSEQ multiplex PCR, and TCRdb kept only the in-frame ones, dropping some. The data hold about 20,000 clones, with around 91% observed a single time. Comment on this clone: Its specificity is not known. In the same sample, other DNA sequences code for this CDR3.

The specimen comprised peripheral blood, sampled before any cancer treatment. The clonotype comes from a man aged 40 to 70 with stage I lung adenocarcinoma. The chain joins TRBV6-1 to TRBJ1-5, with D hard to call. CDR3 region: CASTIQPHDQPQHF. The CDR3, as DNA: TGTGCCAGCACGATACAGCCTCACGATCAGCCCCAGCATTTT.